This T cell receptor (beta chain) was captured in a study of Ad26.COV2.S vaccination and SARS-CoV-2 variants. About the study: Ad26.COV2.S was injected intramuscularly once or twice, 56 days apart.

Losses at the gene ends were 6 bases for V and 5 bases for J; bases not matched to a gene: 4. CDR1 SGHTA and CDR2 FQGNSA come from the germline V gene. This CDR3 is 14 amino acids long. The repertoire was sequenced with immunoSEQ multiplex PCR; TCRdb's copy has only in-frame clones and lacks some. The sample records approximately 420,000 clones, around 89% being singletons. Treatment specified: some 20 received Ad26.COV2.S at low or high dose, single or two shots; about 5 received placebo; per-sample allocation not given. It was on day 63 after the first vaccine or placebo injection that samples were taken.

The TCR sequence derives from a person between 18 and 59 years old who received the Ad26.COV2.S COVID-19 vaccine or a placebo. The sequences come from peripheral blood, collected in a trial of Ad26.COV2.S vaccine versus placebo. This chain connects TRBV7-2 to TRBJ1-5, with TRBD1 matching 10 bases. The CDR3 region has the DNA TGTGCCAGCAGTGCCGGGACAGGGGATCAGCCCCAGCATTTT. As protein: CASSAGTGDQPQHF.